A single sample is the source of the 18 T cell receptor beta chains below, sequenced in a study of blood T cells in healthy people across ages. Through a sample-barcoded 5' primer and a J-beta primer mix, a second PCR was run for about 6 to 12 cycles. TCRdb called the 5' RACE reads again in MiXCR, with one record for every CDR3 protein. The sample lists about 320,000 distinct CDR3 sequences; around 29% were seen once. The sample consisted of blood. All receptors come from a woman in her seventies in good health.

J is TRBJ2-4 and V is TRBV7-2; D uncertain. The germline V gene has CDR1 SGHTA and CDR2 FQGNSA. This CDR3 spans 13 amino acids. V was clipped by 5 bases and J by 8 bases, with 13 bases between them. The CDR3 DNA is TGTGCCAGCAGCCCATTGGGTGGGGACATTCAGTACTTC. This translates into CASSPLGGDIQYF.

This chain joins TRBV27 and TRBJ2-2; possibly TRBD1 or TRBD2 for D (5 bases each). This CDR3 is built from 16 residues. V was trimmed by 2 bases and J by 7 bases, leaving 17 bases between them. The germline gives CDR1 MNHEY, CDR2 SMNVEV (reference sequence). The chain's CDR3 is CASSLIRGAPFGELFF. CDR3 nucleotide sequence: TGTGCCAGCAGTTTAATTAGGGGAGCGCCCTTCGGGGAGCTGTTTTTT.

This clonotype was detected only a few times. The rearrangement joins TRBV29-1 to TRBJ2-3; D gene unclear. The CDR3 loop spans 12 amino acids. Germline assignment: CDR1 SQVTM and CDR2 ANQGSEA. The germline V and J ends were trimmed by 4 bases and 2 bases, with 7 bases remaining between them. The DNA of the CDR3 is TGCAGCGTTGTCCTTTACACAGATACGCAGTATTTT. Protein product: CSVVLYTDTQYF.

The CDR3 sequence: CSASGGGRTDTQYF. The CDR3 coding sequence is TGCAGTGCCAGTGGGGGGGGGCGAACAGATACGCAGTATTTT. The chain joins TRBV20-1 to TRBJ2-3; D is possibly TRBD2 (7 bases). V was pared by 6 bases and J by 3 bases, with 16 bases between. Germline V gives CDR1 DFQATT, CDR2 SNEGSKA (reference sequence). The length of the CDR3 is 14 residues.

This clonotype was counted between two and nine times. The chain has TRBV20-1 and TRBJ2-4, with D possibly being TRBD1 (6 bases). The V end was cut by 6 bases, the J end by 1 base, with 13 bases between. Looked up from germline, CDR1 is DFQATT and CDR2 is SNEGSKA (reference sequence). The CDR3 contains 14 residues. The CDR3 is CSALTRGAKNIQYF. In DNA form, the CDR3 reads TGCAGTGCGCTAACTAGGGGGGCCAAAAACATTCAGTACTTC.

This clonotype was seen a handful of times. The chain carries TRBV14 and TRBJ1-4, with D hard to call. In germline, CDR1 is SGHDN, CDR2 FVKESK. The V gene lost 3 bases and the J gene lost 5 bases, with 7 bases spanning the gap. The CDR3 sequence is 13 residues long. The CDR3 reads CASSHRPNEKLFF. The CDR3 DNA reads as TGTGCCAGCAGCCATCGTCCCAATGAAAAACTGTTTTTT. Using reference TRBV14 and TRBJ1-4 for the parts outside the CDR3, the full variable domain is EAGVTQFPSHSVIEKGQTVTLRCDPISGHDNLYWYRRVMGKEIKFLLHFVKESKQDESGMPNNRFLAERTGGTYSTLKVQPAELEDSGVYFCASSHRPNEKLFFGSGTQLSVL.

This clonotype was counted a few times. The CDR3 does not close with the conserved phenylalanine or tryptophan, likely indicating a read error. The V and J genes are TRBV20-1 and TRBJ2-4, with D maybe TRBD2 (5 bases). Germline lookup yields CDR1 DFQATT and CDR2 SNEGSKA (reference sequence). V lost 0 bases and J lost 2, with 11 bases in between. CDR3 length equals 15 residues. CDR3: CSAREISGTKNIQYL. The CDR3 DNA sequence: TGCAGTGCTAGAGAGATCTCGGGAACCAAAAACATTCAGTACCTC.

The chain couples TRBV14 to TRBJ1-1; 7 nucleotides match TRBD1. The V gene's germline CDR1 is SGHDN and CDR2 FVKESK. With 6 bases clipped from V and 4 bases from J, the junction kept 8 bases outside the gene matches. The CDR3 is made up of 14 amino acids. The CDR3 bases are TGTGCCAGCAGAGCAGGGGGGACGGGCACTGAAGCTTTCTTT. Residues: CASRAGGTGTEAFF.

This clonotype has more than one count but fewer than ten. The chain has TRBV20-1 and TRBJ2-5, with TRBD2 identical over 7 bases. With the DNA end fitting TRBJ2-1 better, the J assignment may be wrong. Per the germline V gene, CDR1 is DFQATT and CDR2 is SNEGSKA (reference sequence). The CDR3 is 14 amino acids. CDR3 in amino acids: CSVGGADGRNEQFF. The DNA of the CDR3 is TGCAGTGTAGGAGGGGCCGACGGGAGGAATGAGCAGTTCTTC.

The table lists this clonotype with a few counts. V is TRBV20-1 and J is TRBJ1-4, with D unresolved. The germline CDR1 and CDR2 sequences are DFQATT and SNEGSKA (reference sequence). The CDR3 consists of 15 residues. V was trimmed by 0 bases and J by 8 bases, leaving 16 bases between them. CDR3 sequence: CSARESFYSREKLFF. DNA for the CDR3: TGCAGTGCTAGAGAATCATTCTACAGTAGGGAAAAACTGTTTTTT.

V gene TRBV20-1 combines with J gene TRBJ2-5; TRBD2 matches 10 bases. V lost 5 bases and J lost 5; bases outside the gene matches: 17. Germline-derived CDR1 and CDR2 are DFQATT and SNEGSKA (reference sequence). The CDR3 is made up of 17 amino acids. CDR3 sequence (DNA): TGCAGTGCTTCTAGACTAGCGGGCCGAGAGCAGGGGGAGACCCAGTACTTC. It codes for CSASRLAGREQGETQYF.

Ten or more counts support this clonotype. This chain uses TRBV7-9 with TRBJ2-1, with TRBD2 identical over 12 bases. Trimming cost V 5 bases and J 7 bases; bases outside gene matches: 12. This CDR3 comprises 17 residues. The germline gives CDR1 SEHNR, CDR2 FQNEAQ (reference sequence). The CDR3 sequence is CASSAGSSGRAINEQFF. The CDR3 DNA follows: TGTGCCAGCAGCGCGGGATCTAGCGGGAGGGCCATAAATGAGCAGTTCTTC.

About this clonotype itself: At one end the junction does not follow the germline gene, possibly because of a read error. The CDR3 DNA sequence: TGTGCAATCAGTGAGTCTTTTCGTCTTAATGAGCAGTTCTTC. Protein product: CAISESFRLNEQFF. This chain connects TRBV10-3 to TRBJ2-1; D not certain. The CDR3 contains 14 residues. Germline-derived CDR1 and CDR2 are ENHRY and SYGVKD.

V usage is TRBV6-1 and J usage is TRBJ2-1; tentative D call: TRBD1 (6 bases). Matching the DNA end better, TRBJ2-7 makes the J call doubtful. This CDR3 spans 15 amino acids. The germline CDR1 and CDR2 sequences are MNHNS and SASEGT. CDR3 in amino acids: CASSEPGGRSYEQYF. CDR3 sequence (DNA): TGTGCCAGCAGTGAACCTGGGGGCAGATCCTACGAGCAGTACTTC.

V is TRBV27 and J is TRBJ2-5; D gene unclear. The germline V and J ends were trimmed by 0 bases and 5 bases, with 7 bases remaining between them. CDR1 is MNHEY and CDR2 is SMNVEV in the germline V gene (reference sequence). The CDR3 is 13 amino acids. CDR3: CASSLSMLETQYF. Here the CDR3 DNA reads TGTGCCAGCAGTTTATCGATGTTGGAGACCCAGTACTTC.

The chain carries TRBV15 and TRBJ1-2, with D perhaps TRBD1 (6 bases). V shed 3 bases and J shed 3 bases, with 11 bases lying between them. Per germline, CDR1 LNHNV and CDR2 YYDKDF (reference sequence). The CDR3 totals 14 residues. CDR3 in amino acids: CATSRSGGYYGYTF. The CDR3 DNA reads as TGTGCCACCAGCAGGTCCGGGGGCTACTATGGCTACACCTTC.

A single count supports this clonotype. Relative to the germline gene, one junction end is altered; a read error may explain this. The J gene is TRBJ2-6, the V gene TRBV19, with D maybe TRBD1 (5 bases). CDR3 size: 14 residues. The germline V gene has CDR1 LNHDA and CDR2 SQIVND (reference sequence). The CDR3 coding sequence is TGTGCCAGTAGCGACCTCTCTGGGGCCAACGCCCTGACTTTC. Protein: CASSDLSGANALTF. Full variable domain (rest looked up from reference TRBV19 and TRBJ2-6): DGGITQSPKYLFRKEGQNVTLSCEQNLNHDAMYWYRQDPGQGLRLIYYSQIVNDFQKGDIAEGYSVSREKKESFPLTVTSAQKNPTAFYLCASSDLSGANALTFGAGSRLTVL.

This chain links TRBV25-1 with TRBJ2-3, with 7 bases that match TRBD2. Germline V gene lookup returns CDR1 MGHDK and CDR2 SYGVNS. Trimming cost V 4 bases and J 2 bases; bases outside gene matches: 9. The CDR3 runs 16 residues. The CDR3 coding sequence is TGTGCCAGCAGTGTAGTAGCGGGCTTAAACACAGATACGCAGTATTTT. Its protein is CASSVVAGLNTDTQYF.